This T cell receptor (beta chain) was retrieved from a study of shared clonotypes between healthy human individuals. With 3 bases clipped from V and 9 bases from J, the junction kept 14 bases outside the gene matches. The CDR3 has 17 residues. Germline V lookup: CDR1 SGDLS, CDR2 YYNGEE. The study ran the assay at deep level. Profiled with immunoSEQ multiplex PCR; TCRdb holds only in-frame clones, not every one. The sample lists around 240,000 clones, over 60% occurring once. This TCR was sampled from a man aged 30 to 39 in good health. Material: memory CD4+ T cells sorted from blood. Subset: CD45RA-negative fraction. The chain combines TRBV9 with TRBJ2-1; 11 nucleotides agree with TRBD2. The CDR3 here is CASSDHLAGGLRGEQFF. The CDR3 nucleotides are TGTGCCAGCAGCGACCATCTAGCGGGAGGCCTTCGCGGTGAGCAGTTCTTC.